A single sample is the source of the 25 T cell receptor beta chains below, sequenced in a study of T cell responses to AZD1222 COVID-19 vaccine. Clones were sequenced by immunoSEQ multiplex PCR, and TCRdb holds only the in-frame ones, with some missing. The sample has 140,000 or so clones; approximately 93% are singletons. This sample comprised peripheral blood, obtained after recovery from COVID-19. The receptor source for this set is an adult who had recovered from COVID-19.

V usage is TRBV2 and J usage is TRBJ1-5; TRBD1 is a possible D gene (5 bases). The CDR3 has 14 residues. V lost 6 bases and J 4 bases, leaving 13 bases between the germline ends. Germline V gene sequence: CDR1 SNHLY, CDR2 FYNNEI. Written as DNA, the CDR3 is TGTGCCAGCAGGGGGCCCGTTGGGAATCAGCCCCAGCATTTT. Translating gives CASRGPVGNQPQHF.

The CDR3 protein is CAWTPPPNTEAFF. The CDR3 nucleotides are TGTGCCTGGACCCCCCCGCCCAACACTGAAGCTTTCTTT. V usage is TRBV30 and J usage is TRBJ1-1; no reliable D call. Germline V lookup: CDR1 GTSNPN, CDR2 SVGIG (reference sequence). Trimming stripped 4 bases from V and 2 bases from J, with 11 bases between. The CDR3 totals 13 residues.

This clone appeared once. The chain uses TRBV6-5 and TRBJ2-1; D might be TRBD2 (6 bases). CDR1 is MNHEY, CDR2 SVGAGI, per germline. V lost 4 bases to trimming and J lost 3 bases, with 16 bases between them. The CDR3 runs 16 residues. CDR3 in amino acids: CASSSLRERLYNEQFF. As DNA, the CDR3 is TGTGCCAGCAGTTCACTCCGGGAGAGGCTCTACAATGAGCAGTTCTTC.

This chain connects TRBV5-4 to TRBJ2-7, with 14 bases fitting TRBD2. The CDR3 runs 15 residues. J was trimmed by 6 bases and V by 3 bases; bases with no gene match: 5. Looked up from germline, CDR1 is SGHNT and CDR2 is YYREEE (reference sequence). The CDR3 DNA sequence: TGTGCCAGCAGCTCGGGACTAGCGGGAGCGCTCGAGCAGTACTTC. Translated, it gives CASSSGLAGALEQYF.

The V gene is TRBV2, the J gene TRBJ1-2; possible D gene TRBD1, 5 bases. This CDR3 spans 14 amino acids. Germline V gives CDR1 SNHLY, CDR2 FYNNEI. V was shortened by 5 bases and J by 7 bases, with 17 bases between the two germline ends. The DNA for the CDR3 is TGTGCCAGCAGTAACCCTGGAAGGGGCCGTGGCTACACCTTC. Amino acid sequence: CASSNPGRGRGYTF.

This clone was seen only once. This rearrangement joins TRBV7-2 to TRBJ1-2; TRBD1 matches at 7 bases. The CDR3 contains 17 residues. Germline CDR1 SGHTA, CDR2 FQGNSA. V lost 4 bases to trimming and J lost 8 bases; unmatched junction nucleotides: 19. The CDR3 sequence: CASSSYRDSSTMGGYTF. CDR3 nucleotides: TGTGCCAGCAGCTCCTACCGGGACAGCTCCACTATGGGGGGCTACACCTTC.

The J gene is TRBJ2-2, the V gene TRBV30; no clear D. Per the germline V gene, CDR1 is GTSNPN and CDR2 is SVGIG (reference sequence). Trimming pared 0 bases from V and 7 bases from J, leaving 6 bases between. This CDR3 region has 12 residues. The CDR3 DNA reads as TGTGCCTGGAGTGTACATGGCGGGGAGCTGTTTTTT. It is translated as CAWSVHGGELFF.

The CDR3 DNA reads as TGCGCCAGCAGCTTTGAGGGATTGAACACCGGGGAGCTGTTTTTT. Encoded protein: CASSFEGLNTGELFF. The chain couples TRBV5-1 to TRBJ2-2, with TRBD2 as a possible D gene (5 bases). Germline assignment: CDR1 SGHRS and CDR2 YFSETQ. Trimming took 2 bases from V and 1 from J, leaving 9 bases between them. The CDR3 extends over 15 amino acids.

The J gene is TRBJ2-5, the V gene TRBV3-1 (or the pseudogene TRBV3-2); D call uncertain. V lost 3 bases to trimming and J lost 4 bases, with 9 bases between them. The CDR3 contains 13 residues. CDR1 is LGHDT and CDR2 is YNNKEL in the germline V gene (reference sequence). The CDR3 sequence: CASSHQERETQYF. In nucleotides, the CDR3 is TGTGCCAGCAGCCACCAGGAGCGAGAGACCCAGTACTTC.

V usage is TRBV2 and J usage is TRBJ2-7; 10 bases fit TRBD2. The CDR3 consists of 15 residues. Trimming cost V 6 bases and J 7 bases; bases outside gene matches: 12. Germline CDR1 SNHLY, CDR2 FYNNEI. The CDR3 sequence is CASRRTSGSTREQYF. Written as DNA, the CDR3 is TGTGCCAGCAGGAGGACTAGCGGTTCAACCAGGGAGCAGTACTTC.

The chain uses TRBV3-1 (or the pseudogene TRBV3-2) and TRBJ1-1, with a tentative D call TRBD1 (6 bases). Looked up from germline, CDR1 is LGHDT and CDR2 is YNNKEL (reference sequence). The CDR3 loop spans 14 amino acids. Trimming left V 5 bases short and J 3 bases short, with 13 bases between. CDR3 region: CASSNTGLYTEAFF. The CDR3 DNA sequence: TGTGCCAGCAGCAACACAGGGCTGTACACTGAAGCTTTCTTT.

The chain is built from TRBV5-6 and TRBJ1-5; weak D call: TRBD1 (5 bases). CDR1 and CDR2 from the germline V gene are SGHDT and YYEEEE. Trimming took off 3 bases at V and 3 bases at J, with 10 bases between the two ends. This CDR3 contains 14 residues. CDR3 loop: CASSSGRNNQPQHF. CDR3 sequence (DNA): TGTGCCAGCAGCTCGGGACGGAACAATCAGCCCCAGCATTTT.

This rearrangement joins TRBV19 to TRBJ1-2, with D maybe TRBD1 (5 bases). The CDR3 consists of 11 residues. V gave up 11 bases and J gave up 10 bases, with 17 bases separating them. Germline CDR1 and CDR2: LNHDA and SQIVND (reference sequence). In DNA, the CDR3 is TGTGCCTCAAACGCCAGGGAGGACTACACCTTC. Translated, it gives CASNAREDYTF.

The J gene is TRBJ2-7, the V gene TRBV28; the D is unclear. CDR1 is MDHEN and CDR2 is SYDVKM in the germline V gene. The length of the CDR3 is 15 residues. V lost 6 bases, J lost 5 bases, and 20 bases lay in between. The CDR3 protein is CASRRPRFPPDEQYF. In DNA, the CDR3 is TGTGCCAGCAGGCGACCGCGGTTCCCTCCCGACGAGCAGTACTTC.

J is TRBJ1-5 and V is TRBV7-3; D call uncertain. CDR1 is SGHTA, CDR2 FQGTGA, per germline. The V and J ends lost 5 bases and 5 bases respectively, with 10 bases between them. The CDR3 length is 13 residues. CDR3 in amino acids: CASSVTSDQPQHF. DNA of the CDR3: TGTGCCAGCAGCGTGACGTCGGATCAGCCCCAGCATTTT.

In DNA, the CDR3 is TGTGCCACCAGCAGAGATCTGGGACAGTTGGCCTACGAGCAGTACTTC. Its translation: CATSRDLGQLAYEQYF. The J gene is TRBJ2-7, the V gene TRBV15; 7 bases align to TRBD1. This CDR3 is 16 amino acids long. Germline values: CDR1 LNHNV, CDR2 YYDKDF (reference sequence). Trimming removed 0 bases from V and 2 bases from J; junction bases left unmatched: 7.

This chain links TRBV9 with TRBJ2-1; 9 positions agree with TRBD2. The CDR3 is made up of 16 amino acids. Trimming at V came to 3 bases and at J to 8 bases, leaving 12 bases not matched to a gene. Germline V gene data show CDR1 as SGDLS and CDR2 as YYNGEE. The CDR3 DNA sequence: TGTGCCAGCAGCGGCTGGACTAGCGTCGGATTCGATGAGCAGTTCTTC. Encoded protein: CASSGWTSVGFDEQFF.

Written as DNA, the CDR3 is TGTGCCACCAGTGGACCGGGACCGTCGTCTAACTATGGCTACACCTTC. Amino acid sequence: CATSGPGPSSNYGYTF. This sequence joins TRBV24-1 and TRBJ1-2; perhaps TRBD1 as D (5 bases). From germline, CDR1 is KGHDR and CDR2 SFDVKD. CDR3 length: 16 amino acids. V was shortened by 5 bases and J by 0 bases, with 15 bases between the two germline ends.

In its sample, this clone was seen a few times. The chain links TRBV10-1 to TRBJ2-1, with 8 bases identical to TRBD2. The ends lost 9 bases at V and 7 bases at J; junction bases unmatched: 11. The germline gives CDR1 WNHNN, CDR2 SYGVQD (reference sequence). The CDR3 runs 14 residues. The CDR3 nucleotides read TGCGCCAGTCGAGCGGGAGCGACGAGTAATGAGCAGTTCTTC. This translates into CASRAGATSNEQFF.

This CDR3 reads CASSARGTDNSPLHF. The CDR3 coding sequence is TGTGCCAGCAGCGCCCGTGGGACAGATAATTCACCCCTCCACTTT. The gene calls are TRBV9 and TRBJ1-6, with 7 positions matching TRBD1. Germline CDR1 SGDLS, CDR2 YYNGEE. The CDR3 is made up of 15 amino acids. The V segment lost 3 bases and the J segment 5 bases; nucleotides outside the gene matches: 5. Filled out from reference TRBV9 and TRBJ1-6, the complete variable domain reads DSGVTQTPKHLITATGQRVTLRCSPRSGDLSVYWYQQSLDQGLQFLIQYYNGEERAKGNILERFSAQQFPDLHSELNLSSLELGDSALYFCASSARGTDNSPLHFGNGTRLTVT.

The V and J genes are TRBV7-8 and TRBJ1-2, with 10 bases that match TRBD1. The V gene's germline CDR1 is SGHVS and CDR2 FQNEAQ. CDR3 length equals 14 residues. V lost 8 bases, J lost 6 bases, and 9 bases stayed unmatched. Written as DNA, the CDR3 is TGTGCCAGCTCTATATATGGGACAGGGGATGGCTACACCTTC. It encodes CASSIYGTGDGYTF. The entire variable domain, with the rest obtained from reference TRBV7-8 and TRBJ1-2, is as follows: GAGVSQSPRYKVAKRGQDVALRCDPISGHVSLFWYQQALGQGPEFLTYFQNEAQLDKSGLPSDRFFAERPEGSVSTLKIQRTQQEDSAVYLCASSIYGTGDGYTFGSGTRLTVV.

This clone appeared a single time. The chain links TRBV24-1 to TRBJ2-2, with 7 bases aligning to TRBD1. Germline CDR1 reads KGHDR; CDR2 reads SFDVKD. The CDR3 consists of 15 residues. Losses at the gene ends were 3 bases for V and 4 bases for J; bases not matched to a gene: 4. This chain's CDR3 is CATSDATGPTGELFF. CDR3 DNA: TGTGCCACCAGTGATGCGACAGGGCCCACCGGGGAGCTGTTTTTT.

The rearrangement links TRBV18 to TRBJ2-5; no clear D. The V gene lost 5 bases and the J gene lost 2 bases, with 12 bases spanning the gap. The CDR3 sequence is 14 residues long. Germline loops: CDR1 KGHSH, CDR2 LQKENI. The CDR3 loop reads CASSSSEVQETQYF. CDR3 in DNA: TGTGCCAGCTCATCCTCTGAGGTACAAGAGACCCAGTACTTC. The full variable domain, completed using reference TRBV18 and TRBJ2-5, is NAGVMQNPRHLVRRRGQEARLRCSPMKGHSHVYWYRQLPEEGLKFMVYLQKENIIDESGMPKERFSAEFPKEGPSILRIQQVVRGDSAAYFCASSSSEVQETQYFGPGTRLLVL.

The chain is built from TRBV4-1 and TRBJ2-7; D may be TRBD1 (6 bases). Per the germline V gene, CDR1 is MGHRA and CDR2 is YSYEKL. Between the trimmed V and J ends, which lost 4 bases and 0 bases, there was a span of 13 bases. The CDR3 runs 15 residues. This CDR3 is CASSLNSDSSYEQYF. The CDR3 DNA reads as TGCGCCAGCAGCCTCAACTCGGACAGCTCCTACGAGCAGTACTTC.

V is TRBV2 and J is TRBJ2-5, with 11 bases fitting TRBD2. This CDR3 is 14 amino acids long. The J segment lost 4 bases and the V segment lost 8 bases, leaving 6 bases of the junction unmatched. In germline, CDR1 is SNHLY, CDR2 FYNNEI. The DNA of the CDR3 is TGTGCCAGCCAACTAGGACTAGCGGGAGAGACCCAGTACTTC. Protein sequence: CASQLGLAGETQYF.